These 22 T cell receptor beta chains originate from one sample sequenced in a study of blood T cell repertoires in COVID-19. Using immunoSEQ multiplex PCR, the repertoire was profiled, and TCRdb retains in-frame clones only, with some absent. The data show roughly 75,000 clones, over 70% seen once. The sample comprised peripheral blood. These receptors came from a man aged 50 to 59 with acute or convalescent COVID-19.

CDR3: CASSASLAGGRMDEQFF. The CDR3, as DNA: TGTGCCAGCAGCGCCAGCCTGGCCGGGGGGCGAATGGATGAGCAGTTCTTC. The V and J genes are TRBV7-2 and TRBJ2-1; TRBD2 is a possible D gene (7 bases). Trimming stripped 5 bases from V and 8 bases from J, with 25 bases between. CDR3 length equals 17 residues. Germline CDR1 reads SGHTA; CDR2 reads FQGNSA. Based on the CDR3 plus reference TRBV7-2 and TRBJ2-1, the full variable domain is GAGVSQSPSNKVTEKGKDVELRCDPISGHTALYWYRQSLGQGLEFLIYFQGNSAPDKSGLPSDRFSAERTGGSVSTLTIQRTQQEDSAVYLCASSASLAGGRMDEQFFGPGTRLTVL.

The CDR3 DNA is TGTGCCAGCAGCTTCTACGGGACTCCAAACATTCAGTACTTC. Its translation is CASSFYGTPNIQYF. The chain joins TRBV7-2 to TRBJ2-4; tentatively, D is TRBD2 (6 bases). Trimming removed 3 bases at V and 6 bases at J, with 12 bases between. The CDR3 extends over 14 amino acids. CDR1 is SGHTA, CDR2 FQGNSA, per germline. The whole variable domain, remainder taken from reference TRBV7-2 and TRBJ2-4, is GAGVSQSPSNKVTEKGKDVELRCDPISGHTALYWYRQSLGQGLEFLIYFQGNSAPDKSGLPSDRFSAERTGGSVSTLTIQRTQQEDSAVYLCASSFYGTPNIQYFGAGTRLSVL.

In its sample, this clone was seen once. V is TRBV9 and J is TRBJ2-3; 9 bases line up with TRBD1. The CDR3 is 15 amino acids. Germline trimming cut 3 bases from V and 3 bases from J; bases unmatched to any gene: 5. Germline CDR1 is SGDLS and CDR2 is YYNGEE. In DNA form, the CDR3 reads TGTGCCAGCAGCGCCCGCGGGACAGGGACAGATACGCAGTATTTT. Residues: CASSARGTGTDTQYF.

This chain joins TRBV21-1 and TRBJ2-2; TRBD2 reflects the table's D call only, with no check against the DNA. TRBV21-1 is a listed pseudogene. CDR3 length: 16 amino acids. CDR3 nucleotides: TGTGCCAGCAGATCGCGGGGAGGGCTGTTCCGCGGGGAGCTGTTTTTT. Its protein product is CASRSRGGLFRGELFF.

The V gene is TRBV15, the J gene TRBJ2-1; 13 nucleotides line up with TRBD2. The CDR3 contains 14 residues. Losses at the gene ends were 10 bases for V and 4 bases for J; bases not matched to a gene: 4. CDR1 LNHNV and CDR2 YYDKDF come from the germline V gene (reference sequence). This CDR3 reads CASRTSGSYNEQFF. The CDR3, as DNA: TGTGCCAGCAGGACTAGCGGGAGTTACAATGAGCAGTTCTTC.

The chain uses TRBV4-2 and TRBJ2-3, with 8 bases identical to TRBD2. This CDR3 comprises 18 residues. CDR1 is LGHNA and CDR2 is YNFKEQ in the germline V gene. The junction had 18 bases not matched to a gene; V was cut back by 0 bases and J by 10 bases. The CDR3 DNA reads as TGTGCCAGCAGCCAAGATCTAAGTAGTGGCGTTAGCGGGGTGGCGCAGTATTTT. Protein: CASSQDLSSGVSGVAQYF.

Only a few counts were recorded for this clone. This rearrangement joins TRBV7-9 to TRBJ1-1, with 12 bases that match TRBD1. This CDR3 is 16 amino acids long. The V gene end was trimmed by 5 bases and the J gene end by 0 bases; junction bases not matched to a gene: 4. Looked up from germline, CDR1 is SEHNR and CDR2 is FQNEAQ (reference sequence). DNA for the CDR3: TGTGCCAGCAGCCGGGACAGGGGGCGAATGAACACTGAAGCTTTCTTT. It encodes CASSRDRGRMNTEAFF.

This chain joins TRBV30 and TRBJ1-4, with D maybe TRBD1 (5 bases). V was cut by 2 bases and J by 6 bases, with 13 bases left in between. This CDR3 is built from 14 residues. Germline CDR1 is GTSNPN and CDR2 is SVGIG (reference sequence). Here the CDR3 reads CAWSKKGHDEKLFF. In DNA, the CDR3 is TGTGCCTGGAGTAAGAAAGGACACGATGAAAAACTGTTTTTT.

This chain links TRBV29-1 with TRBJ1-2; 7 nucleotides agree with TRBD1. The CDR3 spans 14 residues. Germline CDR1 and CDR2: SQVTM and ANQGSEA. J gave up 0 bases and V 6 bases, and 7 bases lay outside the gene matches. CDR3: CSVRGTASNYGYTF. DNA for the CDR3: TGCAGCGTGAGGGGGACAGCTTCTAACTATGGCTACACCTTC.

This chain uses TRBV2 with TRBJ2-7; TRBD2 matches at 7 bases. This CDR3 spans 13 amino acids. J lost 3 bases, V lost 6 bases, and 5 bases had no gene match. CDR1 and CDR2 (germline): SNHLY, FYNNEI. This chain's CDR3 is CASRTGGGYEQYF. In nucleotides, the CDR3 is TGTGCCAGCAGGACCGGCGGGGGCTACGAGCAGTACTTC.

This chain connects TRBV12-3 or TRBV12-4 to TRBJ1-1; D not resolved. V dropped 3 bases and J dropped 5 bases, with 7 bases sitting between them. This CDR3 spans 12 amino acids. The CDR3 protein is CASSFGSTEAFF. The DNA of the CDR3 is TGTGCCAGCAGTTTCGGGTCTACTGAAGCTTTCTTT.

The V and J genes are TRBV12-3 or TRBV12-4 and TRBJ2-7; tentatively, D is TRBD2 (6 bases). The CDR3 sequence is 13 residues long. Trimming left V 7 bases short and J 3 bases short, with 13 bases between. The CDR3: CASTTGGNYEQYF. The CDR3 nucleotides read TGTGCCAGCACAACCGGAGGGAACTACGAGCAGTACTTC.

The chain joins TRBV27 to TRBJ2-7, with 10 bases fitting TRBD2. Germline lookup yields CDR1 MNHEY and CDR2 SMNVEV (reference sequence). CDR3 length: 19 residues. J lost 1 base, V lost 5 bases, and 17 bases had no gene match. The CDR3 DNA reads as TGTGCCAGCAGTCACCGCCTCCCGGTTCTAGCGGGAGAGTCCTACGAGCAGTACTTC. Translated, it gives CASSHRLPVLAGESYEQYF.

The rearrangement links TRBV7-9 to TRBJ1-4; D ambiguous. Trimming left V 2 bases short and J 8 bases short, with 9 bases between. CDR1 and CDR2 (germline): SEHNR, FQNEAQ (reference sequence). The CDR3 totals 13 residues. CDR3 bases: TGTGCCAGCAGCTTATGGGGAGAAGAAAAACTGTTTTTT. Translating it yields CASSLWGEEKLFF.

This chain uses TRBV7-3 with TRBJ2-3; TRBD2 might be the D (6 bases). This CDR3 comprises 15 residues. CDR1 SGHTA and CDR2 FQGTGA come from the germline V gene. V was cut by 5 bases and J by 6 bases, with 18 bases left in between. CDR3 coding DNA: TGTGCCAGCAGCGCTGTCCCGGGACTCGTGGATACGCAGTATTTT. It encodes CASSAVPGLVDTQYF.

This clone was found once. This chain joins TRBV29-1 and TRBJ2-7, with 8 positions matching TRBD2. The V segment lost 8 bases and the J segment 7 bases; nucleotides outside the gene matches: 10. Germline CDR1 SQVTM, CDR2 ANQGSEA. The CDR3 length is 12 residues. The CDR3 reads CSPYRGGGEQYF. The CDR3 nucleotides are TGCAGCCCCTACCGGGGGGGTGGGGAGCAGTACTTC.

This chain connects TRBV10-2 to TRBJ1-3, with D maybe TRBD1 (6 bases). Trimming removed 2 bases at V and 4 bases at J, with 12 bases between. This CDR3 has 15 residues. Looked up from germline, CDR1 is WSHSY and CDR2 is SAAADI. CDR3 in DNA: TGCGCCAGCAGTGAGGCGGGGGGCTCCGGAAACACCATATATTTT. It specifies CASSEAGGSGNTIYF.

CDR3 sequence (DNA): TGTGCCAGCAGCGACGGGAGGGAGCAGTTCTTC. Translation gives CASSDGREQFF. This chain connects TRBV7-9 to TRBJ2-1, with TRBD2 matching over 7 bases. CDR1 is SEHNR and CDR2 is FQNEAQ in the germline V gene (reference sequence). The CDR3 sequence is 11 residues long. Losses at the gene ends were 5 bases for V and 10 bases for J; bases not matched to a gene: 2.

This chain connects TRBV18 to TRBJ1-1, with D hard to call. Trimming removed 2 bases from V and 6 bases from J, with 13 bases in between. Germline V gene data show CDR1 as KGHSH and CDR2 as LQKENI. This CDR3 contains 14 residues. CDR3: CASSPSWGGAEAFF. CDR3 sequence (DNA): TGTGCCAGCTCACCATCGTGGGGAGGAGCTGAAGCTTTCTTT. Combining the CDR3 with reference TRBV18 and TRBJ1-1 gives the whole variable domain NAGVMQNPRHLVRRRGQEARLRCSPMKGHSHVYWYRQLPEEGLKFMVYLQKENIIDESGMPKERFSAEFPKEGPSILRIQQVVRGDSAAYFCASSPSWGGAEAFFGQGTRLTVV.

In its sample, this clone was seen once. An end of the junction differs from the germline gene, which may be a read error. The V call is TRBV7-9, the J call TRBJ1-5, with unresolved D. This CDR3 spans 15 amino acids. Looked up from germline, CDR1 is SEHNR and CDR2 is FQNEAQ (reference sequence). The CDR3 nucleotides are TGTGCCAGCAGCGTAGCTGGAGAGGGCAATCAGCCCCAGCATTTT. This translates into CASSVAGEGNQPQHF.

J is TRBJ1-1 and V is TRBV30; D gene unclear. The CDR3 has 12 residues. V dropped 2 bases and J dropped 3 bases, with 7 bases sitting between them. CDR1 GTSNPN and CDR2 SVGIG come from the germline V gene (reference sequence). In DNA form, the CDR3 reads TGTGCCTGGAGTCAGCGGGACACTGAAGCTTTCTTT. The encoded protein is CAWSQRDTEAFF.

The CDR3, as DNA: TGCGCCAGCAGTGAATCAGCTAGCTACGAGCAGTACTTC. Its translation is CASSESASYEQYF. J is TRBJ2-7 and V is TRBV10-2; D unclear. Germline loops: CDR1 WSHSY, CDR2 SAAADI. The V gene lost 3 bases and the J gene lost 3 bases, with 9 bases spanning the gap. The CDR3 has 13 residues.